The 11 T cell receptor beta chains listed next were all sequenced from one sample in a study of CD8+CD57+ T cells in acquired aplastic anemia. Using genomic DNA as the template, TCR beta VDJ and CDR3 profiling was carried out. Each CDR3 protein is one row after TCRdb ran MiXCR on the reads. This sample yields approximately 250,000 distinct CDR3 sequences, of which around 82% are seen a single time; about 41% belongs to the top ten. Those patients picked for sequencing had displayed CD8+CD57+ cell expansion on flow cytometry. The sequenced sample consisted of sorted CD4+, CD8+, or CD8+CD57+ T cells (not recorded which) from PBMCs. Receptor source: a human donor with aplastic anemia.

The J gene is TRBJ2-5, the V gene TRBV7-6, with unresolved D. The CDR3 loop spans 16 amino acids. Trimming removed 1 base from V and 11 bases from J, with 23 bases in between. Germline lookup yields CDR1 SGHVS and CDR2 FNYEAQ. CDR3 in amino acids: CASSLGGSYTDEQQYF. DNA for the CDR3: TGTGCCAGCAGCTTAGGCGGTTCCTACACCGATGAGCAGCAGTACTTC.

The rearrangement links TRBV5-8 to TRBJ2-4, with D uncertain. CDR3 size: 12 residues. Per germline, CDR1 SGHTS and CDR2 YDEGEE. The ends were cut back, 5 bases at V and 7 bases at J, with 10 bases in the middle. The CDR3 nucleotides are TGTGCCAGCAGACGAGTGGGGAACATTCAGTACTTC. Protein product: CASRRVGNIQYF.

This clonotype appeared a few times. In this CDR3 the conserved last residue, phenylalanine or tryptophan, is missing, so a read error is likely. The DNA is omitted, as the CDR3 cannot be located on it reliably, and the CDR3 follows TCRdb's listing. The chain links TRBV7-2 to TRBJ2-3; the listed D gene, TRBD1, was not tested against the DNA. A total of 13 residues make up the CDR3, ends included. Germline lookup yields CDR1 SGHTA and CDR2 FQGNSA. The CDR3 sequence is CASSLAGAADYGY.

Regarding this clonotype: The conserved final phenylalanine or tryptophan is absent from the CDR3, which likely points to a read error. No DNA is shown, since the ends of the CDR3 on it are uncertain; the CDR3 is the one TCRdb lists. The V call is TRBV2, the J call TRBJ2-5; the tabulated D call, TRBD1, remains unverified against the DNA. Looked up from germline, CDR1 is SNHLY and CDR2 is FYNNEI. The CDR3 comprises 15 residues, both ends counted. This CDR3 is CASGDRGTDTQNLYL.

The chain employs TRBV14 and TRBJ1-4; TRBD1 is a possible D gene (6 bases). This CDR3 is 14 amino acids long. The V end was cut by 3 bases, the J end by 7 bases, with 12 bases between. CDR1 SGHDN and CDR2 FVKESK come from the germline V gene. Here the CDR3 reads CASSHRRTVEKLFF. The DNA for the CDR3 is TGTGCCAGCAGCCATCGTCGGACAGTTGAAAAACTGTTTTTT. Combining the CDR3 with reference TRBV14 and TRBJ1-4 gives the whole variable domain EAGVTQFPSHSVIEKGQTVTLRCDPISGHDNLYWYRRVMGKEIKFLLHFVKESKQDESGMPNNRFLAERTGGTYSTLKVQPAELEDSGVYFCASSHRRTVEKLFFGSGTQLSVL.

About this clonotype itself: The limits of the CDR3 on the DNA are not certain, so only TCRdb's listed CDR3 is given. This CDR3 reads CASGGAGNIQYFGFF. V and J are TRBV9 and TRBJ1-1. The germline CDR1 and CDR2 sequences are SGDLS and YYNGEE. The CDR3 is 15 amino acids long, termini counted.

Regarding this clonotype: Because it lacks the conserved phenylalanine or tryptophan at the end, this CDR3 is likely a read error. The limits of the CDR3 on the DNA are not certain, so only TCRdb's listed CDR3 is given. The chain combines TRBV7-2 with TRBJ2-1; the table gives TRBD1 as D, unverified against the DNA. Looked up from germline, CDR1 is SGHTA and CDR2 is FQGNSA. From its first to its last residue, the CDR3 has 13 amino acids. CDR3 protein: CASSQGGGAGASY.

V gene TRBV29-1 combines with J gene TRBJ1-1; the match to TRBD1 covers 7 bases. With 0 bases clipped from V and 3 bases from J, the junction kept 10 bases outside the gene matches. The germline CDR1 and CDR2 sequences are SQVTM and ANQGSEA. The CDR3 sequence is 16 residues long. The CDR3 is CSVEDRGIPRDTEAFF. CDR3 nucleotide sequence: TGCAGCGTTGAAGACAGGGGGATTCCCCGGGACACTGAAGCTTTCTTT.

Concerning this clonotype itself: Here the CDR3 omits its conserved ending phenylalanine or tryptophan, so a read error is the likely source. The rearrangement uses TRBV9 and TRBJ2-3; 7 bases are shared with TRBD1. The CDR3 loop spans 13 amino acids. Germline V CDR1 and CDR2: SGDLS, YYNGEE. Unmatched junction bases numbered 8, after V lost 3 bases and J lost 10 bases. For the CDR3, the DNA is TGTGCCAGCAGCGAAGGGGGCTCGCCCCCGCAGTATATT. The encoded protein is CASSEGGSPPQYI.

This chain links TRBV20-1 with TRBJ2-3; TRBD1 is a possible D gene (5 bases). The J call may be mistaken, given a closer DNA end match to TRBJ2-5. Germline V gene lookup returns CDR1 DFQATT and CDR2 SNEGSKA (reference sequence). The CDR3 extends over 13 amino acids. CDR3: CSAMTAKQETQYF. The CDR3 DNA sequence: TGCAGTGCCATGACAGCTAAACAAGAGACCCAGTACTTC.

This chain links TRBV7-9 with TRBJ2-6; 7 positions agree with TRBD2. The CDR3 has 17 amino acids. The V segment lost 4 bases and the J segment 7 bases; nucleotides outside the gene matches: 13. Germline V CDR1 and CDR2: SEHNR, FQNEAQ (reference sequence). CDR3 sequence: CASSSAGVQSFANVLTF. The DNA of the CDR3 is TGTGCCAGCAGCTCCGCGGGGGTGCAGTCTTTTGCCAACGTCCTGACTTTC. Filled out from reference TRBV7-9 and TRBJ2-6, the complete variable domain reads DTGVSQNPRHKITKRGQNVTFRCDPISEHNRLYWYRQTLGQGPEFLTYFQNEAQLEKSRLLSDRFSAERPKGSFSTLEIQRTEQGDSAMYLCASSSAGVQSFANVLTFGAGSRLTVL.